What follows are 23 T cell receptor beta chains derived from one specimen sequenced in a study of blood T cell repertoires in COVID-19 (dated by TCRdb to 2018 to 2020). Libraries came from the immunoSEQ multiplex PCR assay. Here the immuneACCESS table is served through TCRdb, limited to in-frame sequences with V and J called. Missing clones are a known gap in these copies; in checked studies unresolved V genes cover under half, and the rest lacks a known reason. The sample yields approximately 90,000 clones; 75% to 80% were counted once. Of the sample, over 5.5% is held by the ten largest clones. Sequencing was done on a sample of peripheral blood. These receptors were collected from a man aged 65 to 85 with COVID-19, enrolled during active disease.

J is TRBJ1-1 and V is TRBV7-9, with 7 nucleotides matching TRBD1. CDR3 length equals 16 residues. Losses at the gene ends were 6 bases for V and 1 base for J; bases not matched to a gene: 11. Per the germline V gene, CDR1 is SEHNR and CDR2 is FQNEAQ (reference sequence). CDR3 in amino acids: CASRRYRGPKNTEAFF. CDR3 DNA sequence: TGTGCCAGCAGGCGCTACAGGGGCCCCAAGAACACTGAAGCTTTCTTT.

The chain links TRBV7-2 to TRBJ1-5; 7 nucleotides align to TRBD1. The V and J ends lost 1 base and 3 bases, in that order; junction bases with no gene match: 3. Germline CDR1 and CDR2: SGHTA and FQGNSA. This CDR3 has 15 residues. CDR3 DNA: TGTGCCAGCAGCTTAGGGGACAGCCCCAATCAGCCCCAGCATTTT. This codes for CASSLGDSPNQPQHF.

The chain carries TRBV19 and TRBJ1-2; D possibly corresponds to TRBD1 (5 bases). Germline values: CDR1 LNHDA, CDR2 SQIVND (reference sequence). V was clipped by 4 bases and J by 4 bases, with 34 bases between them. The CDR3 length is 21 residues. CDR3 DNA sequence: TGTGCCAGTAGTAGCGACCAGGGCTACTCACCCAGCACCCCTCTACTCTATGGCTACACCTTC. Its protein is CASSSDQGYSPSTPLLYGYTF.

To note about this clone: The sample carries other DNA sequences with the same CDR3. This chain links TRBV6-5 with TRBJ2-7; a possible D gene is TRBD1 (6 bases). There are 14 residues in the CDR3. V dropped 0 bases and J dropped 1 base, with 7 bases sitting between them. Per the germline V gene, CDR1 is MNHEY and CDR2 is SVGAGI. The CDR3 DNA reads TGTGCCAGCAGTTACTCTGGACAGTCCTACGAGCAGTACTTC. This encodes CASSYSGQSYEQYF.

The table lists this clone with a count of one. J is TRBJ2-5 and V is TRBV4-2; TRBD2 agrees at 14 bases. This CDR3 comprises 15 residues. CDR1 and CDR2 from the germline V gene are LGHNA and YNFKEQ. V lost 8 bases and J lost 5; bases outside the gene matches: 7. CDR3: CASGGLAGGEETQYF. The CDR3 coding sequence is TGTGCCAGCGGAGGACTAGCGGGGGGAGAGGAGACCCAGTACTTC.

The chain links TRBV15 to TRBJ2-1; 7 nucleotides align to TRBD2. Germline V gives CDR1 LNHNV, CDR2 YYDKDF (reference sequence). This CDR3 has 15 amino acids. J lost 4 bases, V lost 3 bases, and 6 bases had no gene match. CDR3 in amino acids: CATSRPGLGYNEQFF. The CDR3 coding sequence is TGTGCCACCAGCAGGCCCGGACTAGGGTACAATGAGCAGTTCTTC.

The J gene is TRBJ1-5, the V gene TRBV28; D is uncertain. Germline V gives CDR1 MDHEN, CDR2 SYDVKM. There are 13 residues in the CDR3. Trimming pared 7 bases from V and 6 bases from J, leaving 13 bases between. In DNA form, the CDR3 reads TGTGCCAGCATCCCCGGGAAGCGTCAGCCCCAGCATTTT. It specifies CASIPGKRQPQHF.

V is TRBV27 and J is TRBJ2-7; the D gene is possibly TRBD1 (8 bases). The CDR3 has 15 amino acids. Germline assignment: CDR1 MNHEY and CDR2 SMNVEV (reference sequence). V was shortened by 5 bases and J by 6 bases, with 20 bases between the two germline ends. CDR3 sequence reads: CASSLGQGGSREQYF. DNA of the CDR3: TGTGCCAGCAGTCTAGGACAGGGAGGGTCTCGCGAGCAGTACTTC.

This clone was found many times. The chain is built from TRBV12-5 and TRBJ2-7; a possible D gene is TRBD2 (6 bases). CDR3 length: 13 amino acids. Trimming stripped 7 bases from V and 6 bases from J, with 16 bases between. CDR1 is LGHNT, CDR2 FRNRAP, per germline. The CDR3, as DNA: TGTGCTAGTGCCCCCACAGCCGGGGGCGAGCAGTACTTC. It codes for CASAPTAGGEQYF.

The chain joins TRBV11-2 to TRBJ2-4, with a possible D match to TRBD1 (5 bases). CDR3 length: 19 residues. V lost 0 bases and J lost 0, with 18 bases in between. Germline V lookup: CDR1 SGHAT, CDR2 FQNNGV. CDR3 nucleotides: TGTGCCAGCAGCTTAGATCGTCATGGGGCTGCCTCAGCCAAAAACATTCAGTACTTC. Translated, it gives CASSLDRHGAASAKNIQYF.

The CDR3 DNA follows: TGTGCCAGCAGGCCCGGGACAGGGGTCACTGAAGCTTTCTTT. It is translated as CASRPGTGVTEAFF. The gene calls are TRBV27 and TRBJ1-1, with TRBD1 matching 10 bases. Germline CDR1 is MNHEY and CDR2 is SMNVEV (reference sequence). Trimming removed 6 bases from V and 4 bases from J; junction bases left unmatched: 5. The CDR3 consists of 14 residues.

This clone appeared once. CDR3 DNA: TGTGCCAGCACCCGGGGTGCGGGAGCCCCCTACGAGCAGTACTTC. Amino acid sequence: CASTRGAGAPYEQYF. The rearrangement links TRBV11-2 to TRBJ2-7; 7 bases agree with TRBD2. J lost 2 bases, V lost 7 bases, and 11 bases had no gene match. The CDR3 spans 15 residues. Germline-derived CDR1 and CDR2 are SGHAT and FQNNGV.

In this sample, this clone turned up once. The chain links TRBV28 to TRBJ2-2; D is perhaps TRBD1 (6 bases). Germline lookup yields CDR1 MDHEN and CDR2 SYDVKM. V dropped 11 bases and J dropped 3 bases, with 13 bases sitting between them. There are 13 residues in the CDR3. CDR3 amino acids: CACARGDTGELFF. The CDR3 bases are TGTGCCTGCGCCAGGGGCGACACCGGGGAGCTGTTTTTT. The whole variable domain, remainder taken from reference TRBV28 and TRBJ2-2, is DVKVTQSSRYLVKRTGEKVFLECVQDMDHENMFWYRQDPGLGLRLIYFSYDVKMKEKGDIPEGYSVSREKKERFSLILESASTNQTSMYLCACARGDTGELFFGEGSRLTVL.

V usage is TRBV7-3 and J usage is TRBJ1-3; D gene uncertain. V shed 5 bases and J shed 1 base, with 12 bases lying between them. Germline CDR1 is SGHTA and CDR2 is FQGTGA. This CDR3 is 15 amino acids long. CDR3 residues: CASSPEGGSGNTIYF. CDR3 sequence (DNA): TGTGCCAGCAGCCCCGAGGGTGGATCTGGAAACACCATATATTTT.

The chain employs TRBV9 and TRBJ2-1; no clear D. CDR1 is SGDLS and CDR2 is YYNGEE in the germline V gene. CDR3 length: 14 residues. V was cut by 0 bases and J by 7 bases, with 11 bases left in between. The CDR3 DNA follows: TGTGCCAGCAGCGTAGACGGGTGGAATAATGAGCAGTTCTTC. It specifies CASSVDGWNNEQFF.

CDR3 amino acids: CASSLSLLNTEAFF. DNA for the CDR3: TGTGCCAGCAGCTTGTCCTTGTTGAACACTGAAGCTTTCTTT. The rearrangement joins TRBV7-2 to TRBJ1-1; no clear D gene. This CDR3 comprises 14 residues. The V gene's germline CDR1 is SGHTA and CDR2 FQGNSA. V was cut by 3 bases and J by 0 bases, with 8 bases left in between.

In DNA form, the CDR3 reads TGTGCCAGCAGCCTACTAGTGTCTTCTAGCACAGATACGCAGTATTTT. It codes for CASSLLVSSSTDTQYF. The chain joins TRBV7-8 to TRBJ2-3; possible D gene TRBD2, 5 bases. Germline V gene data show CDR1 as SGHVS and CDR2 as FQNEAQ. This CDR3 contains 16 residues. V dropped 5 bases and J dropped 0 bases, with 15 bases sitting between them. Combining the CDR3 with reference TRBV7-8 and TRBJ2-3 gives the whole variable domain GAGVSQSPRYKVAKRGQDVALRCDPISGHVSLFWYQQALGQGPEFLTYFQNEAQLDKSGLPSDRFFAERPEGSVSTLKIQRTQQEDSAVYLCASSLLVSSSTDTQYFGPGTRLTVL.

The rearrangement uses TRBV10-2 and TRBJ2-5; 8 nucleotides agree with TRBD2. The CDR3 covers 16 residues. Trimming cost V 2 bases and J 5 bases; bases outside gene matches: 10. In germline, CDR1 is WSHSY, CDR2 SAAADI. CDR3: CASSEPLSGGGETQYF. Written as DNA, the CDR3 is TGCGCCAGCAGTGAGCCCCTCAGCGGGGGTGGCGAGACCCAGTACTTC.

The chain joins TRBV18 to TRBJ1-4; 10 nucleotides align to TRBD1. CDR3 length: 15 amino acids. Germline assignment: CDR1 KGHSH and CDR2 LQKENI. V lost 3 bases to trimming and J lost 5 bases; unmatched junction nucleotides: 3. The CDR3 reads CASSPPGQGNEKLFF. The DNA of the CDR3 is TGTGCCAGCTCACCGCCGGGACAGGGGAATGAAAAACTGTTTTTT.

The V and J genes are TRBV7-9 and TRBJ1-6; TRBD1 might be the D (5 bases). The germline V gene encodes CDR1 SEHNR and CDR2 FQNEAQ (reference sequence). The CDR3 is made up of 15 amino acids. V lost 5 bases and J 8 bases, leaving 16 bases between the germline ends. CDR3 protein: CASSPDTHWDSPLHF. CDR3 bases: TGTGCCAGCAGCCCGGACACTCACTGGGATTCACCCCTCCACTTT.

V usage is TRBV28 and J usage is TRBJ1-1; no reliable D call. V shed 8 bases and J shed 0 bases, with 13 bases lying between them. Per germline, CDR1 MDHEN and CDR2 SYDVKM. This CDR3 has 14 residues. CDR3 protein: CASSLGTVNTEAFF. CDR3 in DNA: TGTGCCAGCTCCCTGGGCACTGTGAACACTGAAGCTTTCTTT.

CDR3 DNA sequence: TGTGCCAGCAGCGCTATCGAGGCAGTCCGCGAAAAACTGTTTTTT. Protein product: CASSAIEAVREKLFF. This chain uses TRBV6-5 with TRBJ1-4; no clear D gene. CDR3 length equals 15 residues. Deletions cut 6 bases from V and 8 bases from J, with 19 bases between. The germline V gene has CDR1 MNHEY and CDR2 SVGAGI.

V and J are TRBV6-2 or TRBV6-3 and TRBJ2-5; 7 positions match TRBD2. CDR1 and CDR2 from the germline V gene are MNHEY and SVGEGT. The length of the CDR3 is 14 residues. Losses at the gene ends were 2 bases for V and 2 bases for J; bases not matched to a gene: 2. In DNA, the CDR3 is TGTGCCAGCAGTTACGGGAGGGCTCAAGAGACCCAGTACTTC. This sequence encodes CASSYGRAQETQYF.